These 6 T cell receptor beta chains share one sample of origin, sequenced in a study of T cell responses to AZD1222 COVID-19 vaccine. TCRdb's copy holds only in-frame clones and misses some; the assay was immunoSEQ multiplex PCR. This sample carries more than 85,000 clones, roughly nine tenths of them seen once, and the ten largest clones take around 7%. The source material was peripheral blood, sampled on day 0 of AZD1222 vaccination. The receptors come from an adult in good health.

This chain joins TRBV6-5 and TRBJ1-1, with a tentative D call TRBD1 (5 bases). From germline, CDR1 is MNHEY and CDR2 SVGAGI. V lost 5 bases and J lost 1, with 14 bases in between. This CDR3 is 15 amino acids long. CDR3 loop: CASSRATTANTEAFF. CDR3 coding DNA: TGTGCCAGCAGTCGGGCGACGACAGCGAACACTGAAGCTTTCTTT.

This clone occurred a few times. This sequence joins TRBV4-3 and TRBJ1-6, with 8 bases that match TRBD1. Germline V gene lookup returns CDR1 LGHNA and CDR2 YSLEER. The CDR3 has 17 amino acids. V was clipped by 1 base and J by 0 bases; unmatched bases: 2. This CDR3 is CASSQGDRSSYNSPLHF. The DNA of the CDR3 is TGCGCCAGCAGCCAAGGGGACAGGAGCTCCTATAATTCACCCCTCCACTTT.

The V gene is TRBV13, the J gene TRBJ2-1; D gene ambiguous. Deletions cut 5 bases from V and 0 bases from J, with 23 bases between. CDR1 is PRHDT and CDR2 is FYEKMQ in the germline V gene (reference sequence). This CDR3 contains 19 residues. In nucleotides, the CDR3 is TGTGCCAGCAGCCCCACCCTTTTGTGGTCCAGCGCCTCCTACAATGAGCAGTTCTTC. This translates into CASSPTLLWSSASYNEQFF.

The gene calls are TRBV5-4 and TRBJ2-2, with D perhaps being TRBD1 or TRBD2 (6 bases each). CDR3 size: 14 residues. Germline-derived CDR1 and CDR2 are SGHNT and YYREEE (reference sequence). The ends were cut back, 4 bases at V and 8 bases at J, with 15 bases in the middle. The CDR3 sequence is CASSPPGEAGELFF. The CDR3 DNA sequence: TGTGCCAGCAGCCCACCAGGGGAGGCGGGGGAGCTGTTTTTT.

V gene TRBV10-3 combines with J gene TRBJ1-2; D gene uncertain. V lost 3 bases to trimming and J lost 4 bases, with 9 bases between them. The germline V gene encodes CDR1 ENHRY and CDR2 SYGVKD. CDR3 length equals 13 residues. The DNA of the CDR3 is TGTGCCATCAGTGACGGGCCGATCTATGGCTACACCTTC. This codes for CAISDGPIYGYTF.

The gene calls are TRBV6-2 or TRBV6-3 and TRBJ1-3, with D maybe TRBD1 (6 bases). V lost 6 bases, J lost 4 bases, and 16 bases lay in between. The germline V gene has CDR1 MNHEY and CDR2 SVGEGT. There are 15 residues in the CDR3. CDR3 DNA sequence: TGTGCCAGCAGCAGAACCCAGGGGCTCGGAAACACCATATATTTT. This translates into CASSRTQGLGNTIYF.